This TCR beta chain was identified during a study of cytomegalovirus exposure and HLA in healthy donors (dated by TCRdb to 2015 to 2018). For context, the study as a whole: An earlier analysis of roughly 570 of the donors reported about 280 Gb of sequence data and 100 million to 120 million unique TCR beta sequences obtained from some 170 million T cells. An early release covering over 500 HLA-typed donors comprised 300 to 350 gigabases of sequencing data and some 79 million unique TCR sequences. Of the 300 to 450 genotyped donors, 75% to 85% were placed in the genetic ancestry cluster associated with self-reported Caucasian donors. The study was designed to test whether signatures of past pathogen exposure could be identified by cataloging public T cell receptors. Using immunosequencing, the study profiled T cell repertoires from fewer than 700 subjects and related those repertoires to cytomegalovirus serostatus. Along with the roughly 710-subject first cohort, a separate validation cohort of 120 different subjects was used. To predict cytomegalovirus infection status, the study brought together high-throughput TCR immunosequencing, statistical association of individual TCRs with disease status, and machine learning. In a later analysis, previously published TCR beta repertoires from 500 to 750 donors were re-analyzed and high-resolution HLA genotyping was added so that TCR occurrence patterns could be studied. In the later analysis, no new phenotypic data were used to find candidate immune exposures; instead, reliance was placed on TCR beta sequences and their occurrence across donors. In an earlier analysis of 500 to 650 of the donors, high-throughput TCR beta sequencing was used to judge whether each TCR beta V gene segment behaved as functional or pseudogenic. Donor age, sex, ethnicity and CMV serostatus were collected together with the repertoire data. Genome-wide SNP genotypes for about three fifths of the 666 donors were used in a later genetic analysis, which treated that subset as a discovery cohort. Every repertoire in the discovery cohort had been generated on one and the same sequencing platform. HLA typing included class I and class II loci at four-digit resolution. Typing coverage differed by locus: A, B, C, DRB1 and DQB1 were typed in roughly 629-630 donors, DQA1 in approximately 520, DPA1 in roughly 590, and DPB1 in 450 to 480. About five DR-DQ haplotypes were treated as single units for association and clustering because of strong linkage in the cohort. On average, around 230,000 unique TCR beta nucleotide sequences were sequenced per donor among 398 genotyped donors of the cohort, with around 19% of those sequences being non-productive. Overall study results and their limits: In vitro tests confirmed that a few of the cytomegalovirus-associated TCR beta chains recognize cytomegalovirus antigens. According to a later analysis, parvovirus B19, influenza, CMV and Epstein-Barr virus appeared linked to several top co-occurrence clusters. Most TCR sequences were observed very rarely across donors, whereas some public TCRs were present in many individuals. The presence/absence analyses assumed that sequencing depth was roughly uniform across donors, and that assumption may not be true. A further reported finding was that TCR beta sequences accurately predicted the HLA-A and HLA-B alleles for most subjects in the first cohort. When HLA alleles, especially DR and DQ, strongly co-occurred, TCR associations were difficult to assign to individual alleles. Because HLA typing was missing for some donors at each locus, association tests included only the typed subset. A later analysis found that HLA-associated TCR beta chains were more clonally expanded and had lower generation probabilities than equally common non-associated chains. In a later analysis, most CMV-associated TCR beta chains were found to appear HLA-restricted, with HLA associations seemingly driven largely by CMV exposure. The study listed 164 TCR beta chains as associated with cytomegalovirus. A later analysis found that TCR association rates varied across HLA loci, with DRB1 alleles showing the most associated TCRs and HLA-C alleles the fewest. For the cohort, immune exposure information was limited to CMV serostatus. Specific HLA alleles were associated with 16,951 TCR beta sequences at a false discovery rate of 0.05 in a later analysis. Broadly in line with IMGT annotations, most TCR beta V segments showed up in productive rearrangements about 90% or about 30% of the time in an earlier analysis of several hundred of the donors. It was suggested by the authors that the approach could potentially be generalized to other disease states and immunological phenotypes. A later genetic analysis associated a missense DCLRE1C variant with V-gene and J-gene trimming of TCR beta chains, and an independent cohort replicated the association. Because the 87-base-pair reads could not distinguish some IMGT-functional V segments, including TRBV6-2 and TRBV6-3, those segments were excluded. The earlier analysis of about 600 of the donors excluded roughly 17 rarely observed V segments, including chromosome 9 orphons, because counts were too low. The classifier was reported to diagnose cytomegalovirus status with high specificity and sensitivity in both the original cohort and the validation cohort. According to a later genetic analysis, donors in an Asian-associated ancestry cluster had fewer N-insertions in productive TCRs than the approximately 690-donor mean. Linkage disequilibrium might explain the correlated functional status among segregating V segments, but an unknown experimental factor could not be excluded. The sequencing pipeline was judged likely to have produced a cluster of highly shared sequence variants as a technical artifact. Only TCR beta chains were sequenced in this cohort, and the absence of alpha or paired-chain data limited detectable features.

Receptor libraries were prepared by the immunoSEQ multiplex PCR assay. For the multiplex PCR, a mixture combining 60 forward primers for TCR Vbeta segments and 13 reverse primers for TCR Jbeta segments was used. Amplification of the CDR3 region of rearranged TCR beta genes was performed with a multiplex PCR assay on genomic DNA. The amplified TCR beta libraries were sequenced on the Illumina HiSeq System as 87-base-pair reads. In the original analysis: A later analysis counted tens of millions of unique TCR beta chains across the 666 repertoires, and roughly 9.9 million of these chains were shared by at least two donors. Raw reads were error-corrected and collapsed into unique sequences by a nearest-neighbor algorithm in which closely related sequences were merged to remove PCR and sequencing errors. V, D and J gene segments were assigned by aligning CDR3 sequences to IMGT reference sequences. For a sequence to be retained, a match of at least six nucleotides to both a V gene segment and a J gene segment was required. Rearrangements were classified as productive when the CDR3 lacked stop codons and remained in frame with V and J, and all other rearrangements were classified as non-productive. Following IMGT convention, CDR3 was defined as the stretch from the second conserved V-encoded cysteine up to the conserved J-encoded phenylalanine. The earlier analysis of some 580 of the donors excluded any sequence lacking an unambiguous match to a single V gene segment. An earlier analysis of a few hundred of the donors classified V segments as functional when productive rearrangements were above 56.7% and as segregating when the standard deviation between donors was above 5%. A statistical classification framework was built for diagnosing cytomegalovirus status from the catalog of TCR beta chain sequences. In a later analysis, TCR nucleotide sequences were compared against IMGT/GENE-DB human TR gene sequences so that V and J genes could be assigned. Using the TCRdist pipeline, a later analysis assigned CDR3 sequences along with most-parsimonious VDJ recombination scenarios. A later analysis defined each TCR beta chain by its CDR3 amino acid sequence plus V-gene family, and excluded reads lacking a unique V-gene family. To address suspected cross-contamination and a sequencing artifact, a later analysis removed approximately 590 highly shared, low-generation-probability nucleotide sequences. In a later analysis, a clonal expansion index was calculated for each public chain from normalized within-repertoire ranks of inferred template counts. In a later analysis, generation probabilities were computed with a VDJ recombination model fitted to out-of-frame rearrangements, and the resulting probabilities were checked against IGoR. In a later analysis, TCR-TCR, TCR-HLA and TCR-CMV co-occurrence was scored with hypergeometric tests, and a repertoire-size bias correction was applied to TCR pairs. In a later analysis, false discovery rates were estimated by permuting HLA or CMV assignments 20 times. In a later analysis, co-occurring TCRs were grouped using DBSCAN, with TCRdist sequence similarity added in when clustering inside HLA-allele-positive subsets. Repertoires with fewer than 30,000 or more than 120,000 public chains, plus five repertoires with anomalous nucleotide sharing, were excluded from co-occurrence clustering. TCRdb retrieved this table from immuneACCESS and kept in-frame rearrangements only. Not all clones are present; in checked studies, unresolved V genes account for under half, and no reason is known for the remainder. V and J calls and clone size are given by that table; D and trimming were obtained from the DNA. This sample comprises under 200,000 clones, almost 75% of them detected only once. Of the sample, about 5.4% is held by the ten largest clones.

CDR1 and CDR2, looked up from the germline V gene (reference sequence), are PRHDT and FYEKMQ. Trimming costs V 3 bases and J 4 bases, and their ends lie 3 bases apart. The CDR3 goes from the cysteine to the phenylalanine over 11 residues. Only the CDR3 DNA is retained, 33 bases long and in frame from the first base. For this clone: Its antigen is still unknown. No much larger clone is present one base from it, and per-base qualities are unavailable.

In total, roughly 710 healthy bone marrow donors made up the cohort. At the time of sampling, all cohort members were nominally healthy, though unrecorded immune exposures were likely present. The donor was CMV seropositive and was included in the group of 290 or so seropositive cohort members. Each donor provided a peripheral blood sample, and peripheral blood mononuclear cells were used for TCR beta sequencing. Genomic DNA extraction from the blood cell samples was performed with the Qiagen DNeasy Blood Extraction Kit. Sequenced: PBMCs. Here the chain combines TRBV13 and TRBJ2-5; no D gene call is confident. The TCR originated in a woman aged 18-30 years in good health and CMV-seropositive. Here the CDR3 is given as CASSLRETQYF. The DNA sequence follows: TGTGCCAGCAGCTTGAGAGAGACCCAGTACTTC. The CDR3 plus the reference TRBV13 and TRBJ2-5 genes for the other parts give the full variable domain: AAGVIQSPRHLIKEKRETATLKCYPIPRHDTVYWYQQGPGQDPQFLISFYEKMQSDKGSIPDRFSAQQFSDYHSELNMSSLELGDSALYFCASSLRETQYFGPGTRLLVL.